This TCR beta chain was sequenced during a study of B cell selection in AIRE deficiency. Notes on the study in general: Only about 9.3% of a few thousand shared Treg sequences were patient-specific; roughly 30% healthy-specific.

Some clones are missing from TCRdb's copy, which holds only in-frame ones; the method was immunoSEQ multiplex PCR. Among 20,000 to 30,000 clones, about 90% were seen once, and the ten largest hold 1.1%. The length of the CDR3 is 14 residues. Germline CDR1 reads SGHRS; CDR2 reads YFSETQ. Trimming shortened V by 0 bases and J by 4 bases, and 10 bases separated the two germline ends. Regulatory T cells were sorted as CD4+CD25hiCD127low/negative cells. Turning to this clone: Its specificity is unknown.

The source material was CD4+CD25+ Tregs sorted from PBMCs. This receptor was identified in a human donor in good health. The genes are TRBV5-1 and TRBJ1-2, with TRBD1 as a possible D gene (5 bases). DNA for the CDR3: TGCGCCAGCAGCTTGGTTCGGGGGAGCTATGGCTACACCTTC. Translation: CASSLVRGSYGYTF.